These T cell receptor beta chains were read from a single sample in a study of OX40 agonist ivuxolimab in advanced cancers. Profiled with immunoSEQ multiplex PCR; TCRdb holds only in-frame clones, not every one. Of about 64,000 clones in the sample, roughly 82% were seen once. The sequencing here drew on CD4+ or CD8+ T cells sorted from blood, taken in a trial of the OX40 agonist ivuxolimab. The origin of the receptors is an adult with an advanced solid tumor such as melanoma, head and neck, liver or kidney cancer. CDR3s leave out the opening cysteine and the closing phenylalanine or tryptophan. Each record gives: V gene, D gene, J gene, CDR3 protein. The D gene is left open where the match is weak.

V gene: TRBV7-9; D gene: NA; J gene: TRBJ2-7; CDR3 protein: ASSLRQGSHEQY
V gene: TRBV2; D gene: TRBD2; J gene: TRBJ2-5; CDR3 protein: ASRLAVQETQY
V gene: TRBV7-9; D gene: NA; J gene: TRBJ1-1; CDR3 protein: ASSLDTEAF
V gene: TRBV11-2; D gene: NA; J gene: TRBJ1-3; CDR3 protein: ASSLDSLPGNTIY
V gene: TRBV6-5; D gene: NA; J gene: TRBJ1-2; CDR3 protein: ASSYPGPRGGYT
V gene: TRBV7-2; D gene: TRBD1; J gene: TRBJ1-1; CDR3 protein: ASSRSRQGTTNTEAF
V gene: TRBV6-6; D gene: NA; J gene: TRBJ2-7; CDR3 protein: ASSYSDPTHEQY
V gene: TRBV10-3; D gene: NA; J gene: TRBJ2-7; CDR3 protein: AISGGGNGYEQY
V gene: TRBV9; D gene: NA; J gene: TRBJ2-2; CDR3 protein: ASSVGAGNTGELF
V gene: TRBV7-2; D gene: NA; J gene: TRBJ2-2; CDR3 protein: ASSLKPRGARTGELF
V gene: TRBV19; D gene: NA; J gene: TRBJ1-3; CDR3 protein: ASSTESSGNTIY
V gene: TRBV6-5; D gene: TRBD2; J gene: TRBJ2-7; CDR3 protein: ASTSGRATYEQY
V gene: TRBV14; D gene: NA; J gene: TRBJ2-3; CDR3 protein: ASTPGTGHTQY
V gene: TRBV5-5; D gene: NA; J gene: TRBJ1-2; CDR3 protein: ASSLALAAGSYGYT
V gene: TRBV10-3; D gene: NA; J gene: TRBJ2-1; CDR3 protein: AISELGNEQF
V gene: TRBV6-5; D gene: NA; J gene: TRBJ1-2; CDR3 protein: ASRKPYYGYT
V gene: TRBV18; D gene: TRBD1; J gene: TRBJ2-3; CDR3 protein: ASSPVTGGDTQY
V gene: TRBV7-9; D gene: TRBD1; J gene: TRBJ2-7; CDR3 protein: ASSTRTGAQEYYEQY
V gene: TRBV7-2; D gene: NA; J gene: TRBJ1-4; CDR3 protein: ASSRVGNEKLF
V gene: TRBV5-5; D gene: NA; J gene: TRBJ1-5; CDR3 protein: ASSRLVLSNQPQH